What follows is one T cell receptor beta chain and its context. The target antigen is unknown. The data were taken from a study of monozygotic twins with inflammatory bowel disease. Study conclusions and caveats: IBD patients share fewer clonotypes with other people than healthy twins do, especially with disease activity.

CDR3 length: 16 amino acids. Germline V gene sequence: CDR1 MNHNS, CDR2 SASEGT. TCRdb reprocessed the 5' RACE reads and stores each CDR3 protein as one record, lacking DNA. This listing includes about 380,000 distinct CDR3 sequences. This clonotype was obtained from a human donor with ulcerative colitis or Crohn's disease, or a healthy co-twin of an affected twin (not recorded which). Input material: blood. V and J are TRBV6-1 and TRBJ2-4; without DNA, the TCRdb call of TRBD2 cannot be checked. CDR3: CASSDLAGGSKNIQYF.